This T cell receptor beta chain comes out of a study of T-cell reconstitution after alpha-beta-depleted transplantation in children (dated by TCRdb to the mid-2010s). A note on the overall study: Using TCR repertoire profiling, the study quantitatively followed how T-cell immune reconstitution unfolded in children after TCRalphabeta/CD19-depleted allogeneic hematopoietic cell transplantation.

This clonotype appeared a few times. No cognate antigen has been identified for it. No qualities accompany the bases; no much larger clone lies one base away. The paper as a whole reports these results and caveats: The apparently early recovery of alphabetaT-cell counts about two months after transplant reportedly depended on only several hundred rapidly expanded clones that came from non-depleted graft cells. The frequencies of hyperexpanded clones fell over the following months, and after one year, T-cell counts and TCRbeta diversity were mostly attributed to newly produced T cells. In some patients, high TCRbeta diversity at day 60 was attributed to recipient T cells and intrathymic progenitors that had survived conditioning.

The CDR3 contains 13 residues, cysteine and phenylalanine counted. The DNA shown is the 39-base CDR3, in frame from base 1. Between the V and J ends, shortened by 4 bases and 2 bases respectively, the junction contains 8 bases. The germline V gene (reference sequence) specifies SEHNR as CDR1 and FQNEAQ as CDR2. The sample's treatment or condition label, decoded: allogeneic hematopoietic cell transplantation with graft depleted of TCRalphabeta T cells and CD19 B cells. The children who served as transplant recipients had been given grafts of TCRalphabeta/CD19-depleted allogeneic hematopoietic cells. The library was built by means of PCR. The instrument given in TCRdb is Illumina HiSeq 2500. TCR libraries were prepared with molecular barcoding, using unique molecular identifiers to normalize TCRbeta repertoire quantification. The raw public data were reprocessed by TCRdb itself: fastp quality trimming at Q25, MiXCR clonotype calling, in-frame beta chains only. Every CDR3 protein is listed once, alongside the most common genes and DNA of its rows. The sample profile shows around 370,000 distinct CDR3 sequences; around 16% of them were found once. The ten largest clones take up about 41% of the sample.

The chain is assembled from TRBV7-9 and TRBJ2-5, and possibly TRBD1, on 6 matching bases. The clonotype was recovered from a male patient between 2 and 10 years old who had a stem cell transplant for acute lymphoblastic leukemia, so the T cells may come from the graft donor. This specimen was PBMCs, mostly from graft donor cells, taken 360 days after TCRalphabeta/CD19-depleted stem cell transplant. The CDR3 in this case is CASSSDSQETQYF. DNA sequence: TGTGCCAGCAGCTCGGACAGTCAAGAGACCCAGTACTTC.